The TCR beta chain under discussion was sequenced for a study of neurological immune-mediated disorders. Indicated time point: longitudinal time-point 1 (baseline). Libraries used 2 million unsorted PBMCs kept frozen in RNAlater. From germline, CDR1 is SGHRS and CDR2 YFSETQ. The V end was cut by 7 bases, the J end by 3 bases, with 17 bases between. This CDR3 is built from 14 residues. Synthesis of cDNA was carried out by template-switch 5'RACE. The reaction used 10-nucleotide random UMIs. TCRdb processed the 5' RACE reads anew with MiXCR; each CDR3 protein has one entry. This sample yields tens of thousands of distinct CDR3 sequences, of which approximately 14% are seen a single time; about 4.5% belongs to the top ten. This clonotype came up a few times. What it recognizes is unknown. General study findings and limits: None of the CDR3 amino acid sequences found in expanded clones was shared across subjects. This suggests that the TCR-beta repertoires were private in all groups. HTLV-1-associated myelopathy had the most TCR clonal expansion, while multiple sclerosis had the least, a level that fell below healthy controls.

The chain is built from TRBV5-1 and TRBJ2-7; unclear D gene. The clonotype was recovered from a female donor with HTLV-1-associated myelopathy (HAM/TSP). Source material: PBMCs. The chain's CDR3 is CASAMGSTGYEQYF. The CDR3 DNA sequence: TGCGCCAGCGCAATGGGCAGCACCGGCTACGAGCAGTACTTC. Full variable domain (outside the CDR3, taken from reference TRBV5-1 and TRBJ2-7): KAGVTQTPRYLIKTRGQQVTLSCSPISGHRSVSWYQQTPGQGLQFLFEYFSETQRNKGNFPGRFSGRQFSNSRSEMNVSTLELGDSALYLCASAMGSTGYEQYFGPGTRLTVT.